Here is one T cell receptor (beta chain) with its context. Antigen: not known. The sample comes from a study of T cells after yellow fever vaccination. Across the whole study: The fractions with low cell numbers were processed using SMART-Seq v4 Ultra Low Input.

Study findings and constraints: FACS-sorted repertoires could harbor abundant contaminating bulk-population clonotypes. Once the booster was given, most primary-vaccination clones reappeared, at around 95% for CD4 and roughly 90% for CD8. Overlap between CD4 and CD8 compartments was detected for a small share of clonotypes.

TCRdb reprocessed the 5' RACE reads via MiXCR and lists one record per CDR3 protein. The sample consists of under 600,000 distinct CDR3 sequences, 21% of them appearing once. Sequencing used PBMCs, obtained 21 days after the first yellow fever vaccination. The sequence was obtained from a man younger than 35 who received the YFV17D yellow fever vaccine.

DNA of the CDR3: TGTGCCAGCATGAACAGGGTCACCGGGGAGCTGTTTTTT. It translates to CASMNRVTGELFF. The chain carries TRBV2 and TRBJ2-2; possible D gene TRBD1, 6 bases. This CDR3 is 13 amino acids long. The germline V and J ends were trimmed by 7 bases and 4 bases, with 10 bases remaining between them. The germline V gene encodes CDR1 SNHLY and CDR2 FYNNEI.